Detailed here is one T cell receptor (beta chain). The data originate from a study of blood T cell repertoires in COVID-19. Looking at the study overall: The United States, Italy and Spain supplied acute and convalescent COVID-19 samples. In each case, the material was cDNA or gDNA derived from T cells, B-cell-depleted T cells, or PBMCs.

The CDR3 is 15 amino acids. Germline values: CDR1 SEHNR, CDR2 FQNEAQ (reference sequence). V lost 4 bases and J lost 5; bases outside the gene matches: 8. Per the original data handling: How many nucleated cells were present was estimated from reference gene primer amplification. Using immunoSEQ multiplex PCR, the repertoire was profiled, and TCRdb retains in-frame clones only, with some absent. The V and J calls and clone size were taken over from that table, and D and trimming were inferred from the DNA. The sample lists approximately 25,000 clones, 86% seen once, with roughly a sixth in the top ten.

This receptor was taken from a human donor with acute or convalescent COVID-19. The donor label of this sample is uncertain. Sequenced input: peripheral blood. This chain connects TRBV7-9 to TRBJ2-7; 10 bases map to TRBD1. The CDR3 here is CASSSPGQGFNEQYF. The CDR3, as DNA: TGTGCCAGCAGCTCCCCGGGACAGGGGTTCAACGAGCAGTACTTC.